This record concerns one T cell receptor (beta chain) sequence. This clonotype was observed a handful of times. Its cognate antigen has yet to be identified. Base-call qualities are not available, and no considerably larger clone is one nucleotide away. The sample belongs to a study of T-cell reconstitution after alpha-beta-depleted transplantation in children (dated by TCRdb to about 2016). Concerning the study at large: Using TCR repertoire profiling, the study followed T-cell immune reconstitution in a quantitative way in children after TCRalphabeta/CD19-depleted allogeneic hematopoietic cell transplantation.

Receptor amplification or capture employed PCR. These reads were obtained on an Illumina HiSeq 2500. TCR library preparation used molecular barcoding, with unique molecular identifiers applied to normalize quantification of the TCRbeta repertoire. TCRdb trimmed the raw reads at Q25, called clones with MiXCR and kept productive beta chains. One record per CDR3 amino acid sequence lists the most common genes and DNA. This sample lists 350,000 to 400,000 distinct CDR3 sequences; 10% to 15% were detected once. Clones ranked in the top ten supply around 4% of the sample. Looking up the germline V gene (reference sequence) yields CDR1 LNHDA and CDR2 SQIVND. After removal of 4 bases from V and 5 bases from J, the junction retains 3 bases not matched to a gene. Inclusive of the bounding cysteine and phenylalanine, the CDR3 is 15 residues long. The retained sequence is limited to the CDR3, 45 bases, with the frame set at the first base.

The clonotype originates from a human donor who donated a stem cell graft to a child with Fanconi anemia. The receptor chain draws on TRBV19 and TRBJ2-4, with 12 junctional bases fitting TRBD2. The input for sequencing was PBMCs, taken from the stem cell graft. The encoded CDR3 is CASSTTSGGQNIQYF. The nucleotide sequence is TGTGCCAGTAGTACGACTAGCGGGGGTCAAAACATTCAGTACTTC.